Included here is one TCR beta chain sequence, with context. Its antigen is still unknown. This sample was included in a study of cytomegalovirus exposure and HLA in healthy donors. Study-level background: Early released data comprised approximately 85 million unique TCRs from HLA-typed donors. Study-wide results and caveats: Sequencing likely caused a cluster of highly shared sequence variants. Indistinguishability led to the exclusion of some V segments, TRBV6-2 and TRBV6-3 included. Reported results showed that the classifier diagnosed cytomegalovirus status with high specificity and sensitivity.

With V trimmed by 2 bases and J by 1 base, 1 base remained unmatched. From germline, CDR1 is SEHNR and CDR2 FQNEAQ (reference sequence). This CDR3 contains 14 residues. A multiplex PCR was run with 60 Vbeta primers and 13 Jbeta primers. Some clones are missing from TCRdb's copy, which holds only in-frame ones; the method was immunoSEQ multiplex PCR. The sample lists approximately 220,000 clones, 65% to 85% seen once, with roughly 3.1% in the top ten. The sequenced sample was PBMCs. The origin of this receptor is a man aged 30 to 39 in good health and CMV-seronegative. V usage is TRBV7-9 and J usage is TRBJ1-1, with 7 bases that match TRBD1. CDR3 sequence (DNA): TGTGCCAGCAGCTTAAACAGGGGGAACACTGAAGCTTTCTTT. This codes for CASSLNRGNTEAFF.